This T cell receptor (beta chain) was captured in a study of shared clonotypes between healthy human individuals. Findings of the study overall: Among donors, the sharing of clonotypes was expected to be influenced by sequencing depth.

Some clones are missing from TCRdb's copy, which holds only in-frame ones; the method was immunoSEQ multiplex PCR. Altogether 1,100,000 or so clones are present, 70% to 80% being singletons, with the ten largest covering under 0.6%. As for this clone: Its cognate antigen is unknown.

This CDR3 spans 19 amino acids. V gave up 5 bases and J gave up 3 bases; unmatched junction bases: 20. Germline assignment: CDR1 KGHSH and CDR2 LQKENI. V and J are TRBV18 and TRBJ1-1; 8 nucleotides align to TRBD1. The sequenced material came from memory CD4+ T cells from PBMCs. Subset meaning: CD45RA-negative fraction. The source of this sequence is a man in his late teens or twenties in good health. Some clones in this sample may be carry-over from other donors' samples. CDR3 coding DNA: TGTGCCAGCTCATCGTACCCCGCCCGCCAGGGGGCTGGGTACACTGAAGCTTTCTTT. Residues: CASSSYPARQGAGYTEAFF. The variable domain in full, completed from reference TRBV18 and TRBJ1-1, reads NAGVMQNPRHLVRRRGQEARLRCSPMKGHSHVYWYRQLPEEGLKFMVYLQKENIIDESGMPKERFSAEFPKEGPSILRIQQVVRGDSAAYFCASSSYPARQGAGYTEAFFGQGTRLTVV.